This is a list of T cell receptor beta chains from one sample in a study of T cell responses to AZD1222 COVID-19 vaccine. This table comes from immunoSEQ multiplex PCR, and its TCRdb copy is limited to in-frame clones, with some not included. This sample has 100,000 or so clones, with 85% to 90% found just once. Here the sequenced sample was peripheral blood, taken on day 0 of AZD1222 vaccination. Receptors were obtained from an adult in good health. Each CDR3 is given with its conserved first and last residue. D genes are given only for firm matches. A row's size may be missing; if present it is once, few, many or a size class.

V gene,J gene,D gene,CDR3 length,clone size,CDR3 protein,CDR3 DNA
TRBV19,TRBJ2-3,.,13,.,CASTGPNTDTQYF,TGTGCCAGCACGGGGCCTAACACAGATACGCAGTATTTT
TRBV2,TRBJ2-7,TRBD1,14,.,CASSGDRGFTEQYF,TGTGCCAGCAGTGGGGACAGGGGGTTTACCGAGCAGTACTTC
TRBV10-3,TRBJ2-6,.,17,.,CAIRPSGFSSGANVLTF,TGTGCCATCAGACCTTCCGGGTTTAGCTCTGGGGCCAACGTCCTGACTTTC
TRBV5-1,TRBJ1-1,TRBD1,16,.,CASSREGYTGASEAFF,TGCGCCAGCAGCCGGGAGGGGTATACAGGGGCTTCTGAAGCTTTCTTT
TRBV6-5,TRBJ2-1,TRBD2,14,.,CASRRPGLLNEQFF,TGTGCCAGCAGGCGCCCGGGACTACTGAATGAGCAGTTCTTC
TRBV5-1,TRBJ1-1,.,13,.,CASNTLGGPEAFF,TGCGCCAGCAACACCCTTGGGGGGCCTGAAGCTTTCTTT
TRBV11-2,TRBJ1-1,.,14,.,CASSLWLGGTEAFF,TGTGCCAGCAGCTTATGGTTAGGTGGCACTGAAGCTTTCTTT
TRBV18,TRBJ1-1,.,14,.,CASSPPGLNTEAFF,TGTGCCAGCTCACCACCAGGCTTGAACACTGAAGCTTTCTTT
TRBV6-5,TRBJ1-2,.,13,.,CASRDSANYGYTF,TGTGCCAGCAGAGACAGTGCTAACTATGGCTACACCTTC
TRBV7-9,TRBJ2-3,.,12,.,CASSLIADTQYF,TGTGCCAGCAGCCTCATCGCGGATACGCAGTATTTT
TRBV28,TRBJ1-2,.,12,.,CASSFSGYGYTF,TGTGCCAGCAGTTTTTCCGGCTATGGCTACACCTTC
TRBV18,TRBJ2-2,.,14,.,CASSVGPDTGELFF,TGTGCCAGCTCTGTAGGGCCGGACACCGGGGAGCTGTTTTTT
TRBV12-3/TRBV12-4,TRBJ1-1,.,12,.,CASSTFSRQSFF,TGTGCCAGCAGTACCTTCTCTCGACAGTCTTTCTTT
TRBV5-1,TRBJ2-7,.,15,.,CASSPNLADPYEQYF,TGCGCCAGCAGCCCCAACCTAGCTGATCCCTACGAGCAGTACTTC
TRBV7-8,TRBJ1-2,TRBD1,15,once,CASSLTTGGDYGYTF,TGTGCCAGCAGCTTAACCACAGGGGGCGACTATGGCTACACCTTC
TRBV19,TRBJ2-3,.,15,.,CASSIGTYRTDTQYF,TGTGCCAGTAGTATCGGGACTTATCGAACAGATACGCAGTATTTT
TRBV27,TRBJ1-1,TRBD1,16,.,CASSISMGQGGFLAFF,TGTGCCAGCAGCATCTCCATGGGACAGGGGGGATTTCTAGCTTTCTTT
TRBV11-3,TRBJ2-3,.,15,.,CASTLSGTRGHTQYF,TGTGCCAGCACCCTCAGCGGGACCCGGGGGCATACGCAGTATTTT
TRBV19,TRBJ2-1,TRBD2,13,.,CASSRTSSGEQFF,TGTGCCAGTAGCAGGACTAGCTCGGGGGAGCAGTTCTTC
TRBV6-4,TRBJ2-2,TRBD2,17,.,CASSDSLAGGNTGELFF,TGTGCCAGCAGTGACTCTCTAGCGGGGGGGAACACCGGGGAGCTGTTTTTT
TRBV3-1/TRBV3-2,TRBJ2-5,TRBD2,14,.,CASSQLAGQETQYF,TGTGCCAGCAGCCAGCTAGCGGGGCAAGAGACCCAGTACTTC
TRBV10-3,TRBJ2-7,TRBD1,13,.,CAISNRGENEQYF,TGTGCCATCAGTAACAGGGGAGAAAACGAGCAGTACTTC
TRBV27,TRBJ2-7,.,15,.,CASSPQTFISYEQYF,TGTGCCAGCAGCCCCCAAACGTTTATCTCCTACGAGCAGTACTTC